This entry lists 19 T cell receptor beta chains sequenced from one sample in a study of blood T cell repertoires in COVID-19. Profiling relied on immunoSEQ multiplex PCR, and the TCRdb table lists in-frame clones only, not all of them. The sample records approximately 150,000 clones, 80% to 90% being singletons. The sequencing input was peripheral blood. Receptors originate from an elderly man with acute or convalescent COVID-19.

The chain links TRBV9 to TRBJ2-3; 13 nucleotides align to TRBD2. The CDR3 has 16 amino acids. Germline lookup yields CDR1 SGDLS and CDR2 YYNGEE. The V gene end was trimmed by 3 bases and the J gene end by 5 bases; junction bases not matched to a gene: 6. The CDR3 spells CASSELAGGIKDTQYF. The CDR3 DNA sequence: TGTGCCAGCAGCGAACTAGCGGGAGGGATTAAAGATACGCAGTATTTT.

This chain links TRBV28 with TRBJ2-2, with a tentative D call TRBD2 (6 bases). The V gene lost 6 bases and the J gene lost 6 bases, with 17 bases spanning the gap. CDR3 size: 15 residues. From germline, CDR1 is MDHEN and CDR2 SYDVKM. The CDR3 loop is CASSRSSAIPGELFF. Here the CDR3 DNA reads TGTGCCAGCAGCAGATCTAGCGCTATCCCCGGGGAGCTGTTTTTT.

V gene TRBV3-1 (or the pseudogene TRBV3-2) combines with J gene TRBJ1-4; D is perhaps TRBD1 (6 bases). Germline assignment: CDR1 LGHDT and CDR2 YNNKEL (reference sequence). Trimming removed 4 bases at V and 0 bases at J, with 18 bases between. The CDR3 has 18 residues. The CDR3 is CASSPSNRVGATNEKLFF. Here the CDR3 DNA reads TGTGCCAGCAGCCCATCGAACAGGGTAGGAGCAACTAATGAAAAACTGTTTTTT.

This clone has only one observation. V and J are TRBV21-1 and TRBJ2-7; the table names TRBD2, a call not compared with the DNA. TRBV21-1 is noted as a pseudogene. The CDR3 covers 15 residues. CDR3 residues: CASSNSIRGAYEQYF. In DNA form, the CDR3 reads TGTGCCAGCAGCAATTCAATCCGGGGAGCCTACGAGCAGTACTTC.

CDR3 coding DNA: TGTGCCAGCTCACCCCATCCCCCAGGGGGCTTAACTGAAGCTTTCTTT. Translated: CASSPHPPGGLTEAFF. This chain joins TRBV18 and TRBJ1-1; 8 nucleotides align to TRBD1. The V gene's germline CDR1 is KGHSH and CDR2 LQKENI. J was trimmed by 5 bases and V by 3 bases; bases with no gene match: 11. The CDR3 consists of 16 residues.

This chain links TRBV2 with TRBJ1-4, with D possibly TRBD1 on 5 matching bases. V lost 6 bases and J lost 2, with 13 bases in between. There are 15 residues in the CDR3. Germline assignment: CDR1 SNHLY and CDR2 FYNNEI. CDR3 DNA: TGTGCCAGCAGGTTAGAGGCAGGGACTAATGAAAAACTGTTTTTT. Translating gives CASRLEAGTNEKLFF.

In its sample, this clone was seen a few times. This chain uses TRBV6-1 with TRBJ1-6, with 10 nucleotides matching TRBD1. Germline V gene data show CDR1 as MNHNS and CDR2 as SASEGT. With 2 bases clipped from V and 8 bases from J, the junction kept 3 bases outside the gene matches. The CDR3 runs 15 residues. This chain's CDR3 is CASSEFGTGDSPLHF. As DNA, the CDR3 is TGTGCCAGCAGTGAATTCGGGACAGGGGATTCACCCCTCCACTTT.

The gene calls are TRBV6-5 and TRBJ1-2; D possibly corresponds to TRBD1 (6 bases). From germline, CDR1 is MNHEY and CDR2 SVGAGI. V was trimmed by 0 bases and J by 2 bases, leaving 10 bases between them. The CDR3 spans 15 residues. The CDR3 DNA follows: TGTGCCAGCAGTTACTCGAGTACAGGGAACTATGGCTACACCTTC. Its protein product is CASSYSSTGNYGYTF.

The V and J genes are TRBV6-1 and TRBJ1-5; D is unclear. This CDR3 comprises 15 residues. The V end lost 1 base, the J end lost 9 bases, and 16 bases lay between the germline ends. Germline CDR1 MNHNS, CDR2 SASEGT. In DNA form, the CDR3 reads TGTGCCAGCAGTGAAGGGGCCAACCCCTCATGGCCCCAGCATTTT. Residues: CASSEGANPSWPQHF.

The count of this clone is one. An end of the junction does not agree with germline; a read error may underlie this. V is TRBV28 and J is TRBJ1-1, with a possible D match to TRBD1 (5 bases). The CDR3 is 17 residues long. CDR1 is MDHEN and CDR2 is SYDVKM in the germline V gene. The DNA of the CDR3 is TGTGCCAGCATTTTAAGAAGGAACAGGTCTTATAACACTGAAGCTTTCTTT. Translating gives CASILRRNRSYNTEAFF.

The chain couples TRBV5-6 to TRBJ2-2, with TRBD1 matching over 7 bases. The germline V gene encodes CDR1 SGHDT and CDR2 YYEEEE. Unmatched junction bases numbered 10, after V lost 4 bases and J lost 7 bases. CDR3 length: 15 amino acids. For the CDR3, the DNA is TGTGCCAGCAGCCGACAGGGTAACACAGGCGGGGAGCTGTTTTTT. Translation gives CASSRQGNTGGELFF.

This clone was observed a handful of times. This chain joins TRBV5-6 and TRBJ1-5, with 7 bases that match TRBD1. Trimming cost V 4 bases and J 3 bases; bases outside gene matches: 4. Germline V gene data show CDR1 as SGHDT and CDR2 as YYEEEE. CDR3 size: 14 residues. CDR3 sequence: CASSVTGTNQPQHF. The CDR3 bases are TGTGCCAGCAGCGTGACAGGGACCAATCAGCCCCAGCATTTT.

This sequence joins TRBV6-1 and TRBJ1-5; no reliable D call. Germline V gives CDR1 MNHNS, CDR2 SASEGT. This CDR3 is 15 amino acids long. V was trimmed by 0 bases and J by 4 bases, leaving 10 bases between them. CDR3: CASSEAKTTNQPQHF. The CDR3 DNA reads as TGTGCCAGCAGTGAAGCGAAAACGACTAATCAGCCCCAGCATTTT.

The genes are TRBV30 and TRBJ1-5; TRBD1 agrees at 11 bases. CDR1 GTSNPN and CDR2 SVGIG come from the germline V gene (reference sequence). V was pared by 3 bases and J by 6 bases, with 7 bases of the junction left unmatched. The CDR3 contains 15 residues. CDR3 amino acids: CAWSPDRGLGQPQHF. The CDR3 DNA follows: TGTGCCTGGAGCCCGGACAGGGGGCTCGGTCAGCCCCAGCATTTT. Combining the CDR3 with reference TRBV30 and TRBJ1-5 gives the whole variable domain SQTIHQWPATLVQPVGSPLSLECTVEGTSNPNLYWYRQAAGRGLQLLFYSVGIGQISSEVPQNLSASRPQDRQFILSSKKLLLSDSGFYLCAWSPDRGLGQPQHFGDGTRLSIL.

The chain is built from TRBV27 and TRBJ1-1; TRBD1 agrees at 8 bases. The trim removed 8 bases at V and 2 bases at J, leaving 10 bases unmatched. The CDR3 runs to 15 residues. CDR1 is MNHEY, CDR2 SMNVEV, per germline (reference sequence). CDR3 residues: CASPPTGAANTEAFF. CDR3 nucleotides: TGTGCCAGCCCCCCGACAGGGGCTGCCAACACTGAAGCTTTCTTT.

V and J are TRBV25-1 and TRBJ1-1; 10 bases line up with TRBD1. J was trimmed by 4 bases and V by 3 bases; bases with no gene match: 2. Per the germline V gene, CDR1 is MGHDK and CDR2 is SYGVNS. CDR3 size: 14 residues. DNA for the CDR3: TGTGCCAGCAGTGACTGGACAGGGGGCACTGAAGCTTTCTTT. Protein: CASSDWTGGTEAFF.

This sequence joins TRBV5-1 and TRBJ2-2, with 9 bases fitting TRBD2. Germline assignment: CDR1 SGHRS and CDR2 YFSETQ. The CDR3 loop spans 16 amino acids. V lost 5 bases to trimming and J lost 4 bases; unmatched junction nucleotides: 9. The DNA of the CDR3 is TGCGCCAGCAGACGACCGCCGCGGGGGGGCACCGGGGAGCTGTTTTTT. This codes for CASRRPPRGGTGELFF.

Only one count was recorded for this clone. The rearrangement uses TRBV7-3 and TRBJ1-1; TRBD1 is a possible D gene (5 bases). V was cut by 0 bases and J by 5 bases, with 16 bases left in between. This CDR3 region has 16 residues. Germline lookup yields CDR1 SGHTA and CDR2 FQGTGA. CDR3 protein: CASSLTPQGFGTEAFF. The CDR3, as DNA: TGTGCCAGCAGCTTAACCCCCCAGGGTTTTGGGACTGAAGCTTTCTTT.

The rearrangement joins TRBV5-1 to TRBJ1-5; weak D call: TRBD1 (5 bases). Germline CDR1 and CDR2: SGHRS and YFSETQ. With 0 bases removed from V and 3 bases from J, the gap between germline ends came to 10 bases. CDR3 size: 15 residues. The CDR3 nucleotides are TGCGCCAGCAGCTTGGGAGGAGGGGACAATCAGCCCCAGCATTTT. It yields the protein CASSLGGGDNQPQHF. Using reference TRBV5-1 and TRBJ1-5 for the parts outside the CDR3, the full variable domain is KAGVTQTPRYLIKTRGQQVTLSCSPISGHRSVSWYQQTPGQGLQFLFEYFSETQRNKGNFPGRFSGRQFSNSRSEMNVSTLELGDSALYLCASSLGGGDNQPQHFGDGTRLSIL.